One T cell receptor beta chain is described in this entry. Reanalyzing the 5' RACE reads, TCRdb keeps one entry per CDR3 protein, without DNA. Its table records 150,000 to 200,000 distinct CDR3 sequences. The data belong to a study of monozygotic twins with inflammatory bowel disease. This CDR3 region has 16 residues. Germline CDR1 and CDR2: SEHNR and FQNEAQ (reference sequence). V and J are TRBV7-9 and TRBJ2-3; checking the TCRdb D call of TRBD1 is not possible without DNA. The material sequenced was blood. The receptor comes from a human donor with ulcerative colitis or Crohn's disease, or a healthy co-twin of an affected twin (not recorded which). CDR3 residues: CASSGGTRGATDTQYF.